These 21 T cell receptor beta chains share one sample of origin, sequenced in a study of blood T cell repertoires in COVID-19 (dated by TCRdb to about 2020). Library preparation was by the immunoSEQ multiplex PCR assay. Here the immuneACCESS table is served through TCRdb, limited to in-frame sequences with V and J called. Missing clones are a known gap in these copies; in checked studies unresolved V genes cover under half, and the rest lacks a known reason. This sample lists around 370,000 clones; approximately 90% were detected once. Of the sample, more than 0.95% is held by the ten largest clones. The sample taken for sequencing was PBMCs or T cells enriched from blood (not recorded which). The source of these receptors is a woman aged 18-30 years who had recovered from COVID-19.

The gene calls are TRBV27 and TRBJ2-7, with 7 positions matching TRBD1. Germline V gene lookup returns CDR1 MNHEY and CDR2 SMNVEV (reference sequence). The trim removed 4 bases at V and 6 bases at J, leaving 12 bases unmatched. The CDR3 totals 15 residues. The DNA of the CDR3 is TGTGCCAGCAGTTCCCACCGGGACAGAAATGCCGAGCAGTACTTC. This codes for CASSSHRDRNAEQYF.

The chain links TRBV11-2 to TRBJ1-2; D not resolved. This CDR3 has 17 residues. Germline-derived CDR1 and CDR2 are SGHAT and FQNNGV. V dropped 3 bases and J dropped 3 bases, with 20 bases sitting between them. The CDR3 loop reads CASSLMLQASGYYGYTF. The DNA for the CDR3 is TGTGCCAGCAGCTTGATGTTGCAGGCTTCAGGTTACTATGGCTACACCTTC.

The rearrangement links TRBV2 to TRBJ2-3; a possible D gene is TRBD1 (10 bases). The germline V gene encodes CDR1 SNHLY and CDR2 FYNNEI. This CDR3 has 15 residues. The V gene lost 5 bases and the J gene lost 6 bases, with 18 bases spanning the gap. The CDR3 loop reads CASSRQGAGGDTQYF. The CDR3 coding sequence is TGTGCCAGCAGTCGACAGGGGGCGGGAGGGGATACGCAGTATTTT. Full variable domain (missing parts from reference TRBV2 and TRBJ2-3): EPEVTQTPSHQVTQMGQEVILRCVPISNHLYFYWYRQILGQKVEFLVSFYNNEISEKSEIFDDQFSVERPDGSNFTLKIRSTKLEDSAMYFCASSRQGAGGDTQYFGPGTRLTVL.

This chain joins TRBV3-1 (or the pseudogene TRBV3-2) and TRBJ2-5; perhaps TRBD2 as D (6 bases). The germline gives CDR1 LGHDT, CDR2 YNNKEL (reference sequence). Trimming pared 4 bases from V and 1 base from J, leaving 10 bases between. This CDR3 contains 14 residues. This chain's CDR3 is CASSLGLSQETQYF. The CDR3, as DNA: TGTGCCAGCAGCCTGGGACTCTCCCAAGAGACCCAGTACTTC.

V usage is TRBV5-4 and J usage is TRBJ1-2, with a weak D call TRBD1 (6 bases). Trimming took 4 bases from V and 2 from J, leaving 12 bases between them. The CDR3 contains 14 residues. From germline, CDR1 is SGHNT and CDR2 YYREEE (reference sequence). The CDR3 loop is CASSATTGNYGYTF. The CDR3 region has the DNA TGTGCCAGCAGCGCCACCACAGGGAACTATGGCTACACCTTC.

The chain links TRBV11-3 to TRBJ2-1; 8 bases line up with TRBD1. Per the germline V gene, CDR1 is SGHNT and CDR2 is YENEEA. The junction had 2 bases not matched to a gene; V was cut back by 4 bases and J by 0 bases. This CDR3 is 15 amino acids long. The CDR3 loop is CASSSGQGSYNEQFF. The CDR3 DNA sequence: TGTGCCAGCAGCTCTGGACAGGGCTCCTACAATGAGCAGTTCTTC.

The rearrangement uses TRBV10-3 and TRBJ2-2, with a weak D call TRBD1 (7 bases). Germline V CDR1 and CDR2: ENHRY, SYGVKD. There are 15 residues in the CDR3. V gave up 8 bases and J gave up 0 bases, with 13 bases separating them. The CDR3 loop reads CAIGGTESNTGELFF. The DNA of the CDR3 is TGTGCCATCGGAGGGACAGAGTCGAACACCGGGGAGCTGTTTTTT.

The rearrangement uses TRBV6-6 and TRBJ1-2, with a possible D match to TRBD1 (6 bases). The CDR3 totals 15 residues. CDR1 and CDR2 from the germline V gene are MNHNY and SVGAGI (reference sequence). Trimming took 4 bases from V and 0 from J, leaving 12 bases between them. The CDR3 DNA sequence: TGTGCCAGCAGTTCCGACAGGTTTGCTAACTATGGCTACACCTTC. Protein product: CASSSDRFANYGYTF.

This clone came up a few times. V usage is TRBV5-1 and J usage is TRBJ1-3; a possible D gene is TRBD1 (5 bases). Germline CDR1 reads SGHRS; CDR2 reads YFSETQ. Between the trimmed V and J ends, which lost 2 bases and 4 bases, there was a span of 13 bases. The CDR3 loop spans 15 amino acids. The CDR3 spells CASSLSQGAGNTIYF. CDR3 nucleotide sequence: TGCGCCAGCAGCTTAAGTCAGGGCGCAGGAAACACCATATATTTT. The whole variable domain, remainder taken from reference TRBV5-1 and TRBJ1-3, is KAGVTQTPRYLIKTRGQQVTLSCSPISGHRSVSWYQQTPGQGLQFLFEYFSETQRNKGNFPGRFSGRQFSNSRSEMNVSTLELGDSALYLCASSLSQGAGNTIYFGEGSWLTVV.

The chain combines TRBV11-3 with TRBJ2-1; 9 nucleotides agree with TRBD2. V lost 2 bases to trimming and J lost 6 bases; unmatched junction nucleotides: 11. The CDR3 extends over 17 amino acids. The germline V gene has CDR1 SGHNT and CDR2 YENEEA. The CDR3 sequence: CASSLFGGGGAVNEQFF. The DNA for the CDR3 is TGTGCCAGCAGCTTATTTGGTGGCGGGGGGGCCGTCAATGAGCAGTTCTTC.

The J gene is TRBJ2-7, the V gene TRBV4-1; the D gene is possibly TRBD2 (6 bases). The CDR3 runs 16 residues. Germline values: CDR1 MGHRA, CDR2 YSYEKL. Trimming stripped 0 bases from V and 0 bases from J, with 12 bases between. This CDR3 reads CASSQDLWRGSYEQYF. In DNA form, the CDR3 reads TGCGCCAGCAGCCAAGATCTGTGGAGGGGCTCCTACGAGCAGTACTTC.

The V gene is TRBV7-9, the J gene TRBJ1-2; D not certain. The CDR3 spans 15 residues. Trimming cost V 1 base and J 4 bases, with 13 bases left between them. Per the germline V gene, CDR1 is SEHNR and CDR2 is FQNEAQ (reference sequence). The DNA for the CDR3 is TGTGCCAGCAGCTTAGTTCCGGGTATGAGCTATGGCTACACCTTC. It codes for CASSLVPGMSYGYTF.

The chain employs TRBV28 and TRBJ2-7; the match to TRBD2 covers 7 bases. The CDR3 spans 11 residues. V shed 11 bases, J shed 6 bases, and the junction held 7 bases outside the gene matches. The germline CDR1 and CDR2 sequences are MDHEN and SYDVKM. The chain's CDR3 is CAGGDSLEQYF. The DNA for the CDR3 is TGTGCCGGGGGGGACTCTCTCGAGCAGTACTTC.

This chain connects TRBV10-3 to TRBJ1-5, with 8 nucleotides matching TRBD1. Trimming at V came to 4 bases and at J to 2 bases, leaving 4 bases not matched to a gene. The germline gives CDR1 ENHRY, CDR2 SYGVKD. The CDR3 has 15 amino acids. CDR3 loop: CAISGQGRGNQPQHF. CDR3 sequence (DNA): TGTGCCATCAGTGGACAGGGGAGAGGCAATCAGCCCCAGCATTTT.

The chain combines TRBV29-1 with TRBJ2-3; 7 positions agree with TRBD2. This CDR3 has 15 residues. Germline CDR1 reads SQVTM; CDR2 reads ANQGSEA. CDR3 sequence: CRVTPPGLDADTQYF. CDR3 nucleotides: TGCAGAGTTACCCCCCCCGGACTAGATGCAGATACGCAGTATTTT.

The genes are TRBV30 and TRBJ1-6; 7 nucleotides align to TRBD1. In germline, CDR1 is GTSNPN, CDR2 SVGIG (reference sequence). This CDR3 contains 16 residues. Unmatched junction bases numbered 11, after V lost 4 bases and J lost 5 bases. CDR3 DNA sequence: TGTGCCTGGAAAAGAGAGGGGGCGCAAAATAATTCACCCCTCCACTTT. Translating it yields CAWKREGAQNNSPLHF.

The chain employs TRBV6-5 and TRBJ1-2, with a weak D call TRBD1 (5 bases). Germline CDR1 is MNHEY and CDR2 is SVGAGI. Trimming removed 4 bases at V and 4 bases at J, with 13 bases between. CDR3 size: 14 residues. CDR3: CASSSTGSSYGYTF. The CDR3 DNA is TGTGCCAGCAGTTCCACAGGTAGTTCCTATGGCTACACCTTC.

The V and J genes are TRBV6-5 and TRBJ1-2, with 7 bases fitting TRBD1. This CDR3 has 15 residues. Per the germline V gene, CDR1 is MNHEY and CDR2 is SVGAGI. V lost 4 bases and J lost 0; bases outside the gene matches: 5. CDR3 sequence reads: CASSWGQTTNYGYTF. For the CDR3, the DNA is TGTGCCAGCAGTTGGGGACAGACAACTAACTATGGCTACACCTTC.

The chain couples TRBV5-1 to TRBJ1-6, with TRBD1 matching over 7 bases. The germline V gene has CDR1 SGHRS and CDR2 YFSETQ. This CDR3 spans 16 amino acids. Trimming took 2 bases from V and 1 from J; bases not matched to a gene: 3. CDR3 nucleotide sequence: TGCGCCAGCAGCTTTAAGGACAGGTCCTATAATTCACCCCTCCACTTT. Protein product: CASSFKDRSYNSPLHF.

This chain connects TRBV7-2 to TRBJ1-2; D remains ambiguous. This CDR3 has 14 amino acids. The V and J ends lost 3 bases and 8 bases respectively, with 16 bases between them. Germline lookup yields CDR1 SGHTA and CDR2 FQGNSA. The DNA for the CDR3 is TGTGCCAGCAGCTTCGGTCGGGGTGCCTGGGGCTACACCTTC. Translated: CASSFGRGAWGYTF.

This chain joins TRBV6-2 or TRBV6-3 and TRBJ1-4, with D perhaps TRBD1 (5 bases). The CDR3 totals 15 residues. V lost 6 bases, J lost 4 bases, and 15 bases lay in between. In germline, CDR1 is MNHEY, CDR2 SVGEGT. In DNA form, the CDR3 reads TGTGCCAGCAGCCTCCTCAGGGCTAATAATGAAAAACTGTTTTTT. The encoded protein is CASSLLRANNEKLFF.